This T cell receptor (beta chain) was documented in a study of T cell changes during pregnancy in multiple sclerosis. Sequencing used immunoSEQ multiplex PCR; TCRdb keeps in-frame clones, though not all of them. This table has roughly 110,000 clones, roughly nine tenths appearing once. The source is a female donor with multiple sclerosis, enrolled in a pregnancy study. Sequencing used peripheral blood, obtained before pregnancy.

CDR3: CAWTRSRSGGTYNEQFF. CDR3 DNA sequence: TGTGCCTGGACTAGAAGCAGGAGCGGGGGGACGTACAATGAGCAGTTCTTC. The rearrangement joins TRBV30 to TRBJ2-1; 9 bases fit TRBD2. Germline CDR1 GTSNPN, CDR2 SVGIG (reference sequence). V lost 4 bases, J lost 4 bases, and 14 bases stayed unmatched. The CDR3 loop spans 17 amino acids.